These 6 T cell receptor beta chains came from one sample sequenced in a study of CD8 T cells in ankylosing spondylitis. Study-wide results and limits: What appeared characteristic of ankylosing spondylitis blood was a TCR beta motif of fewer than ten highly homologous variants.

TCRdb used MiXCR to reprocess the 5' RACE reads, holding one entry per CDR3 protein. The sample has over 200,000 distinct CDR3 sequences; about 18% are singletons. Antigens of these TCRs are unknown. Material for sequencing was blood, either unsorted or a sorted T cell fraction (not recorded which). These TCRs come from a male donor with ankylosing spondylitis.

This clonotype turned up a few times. The CDR3 DNA reads TGTGCCAGCAGTGAAGAGGACAGGGGGCTCTCCTATAATTCACCCCTCCACTTT. The encoded protein is CASSEEDRGLSYNSPLHF. V usage is TRBV2 and J usage is TRBJ1-6; 11 bases are shared with TRBD1. Germline V gene sequence: CDR1 SNHLY, CDR2 FYNNEI. Trimming at V came to 1 base and at J to 0 bases, leaving 2 bases not matched to a gene. The CDR3 extends over 18 amino acids.

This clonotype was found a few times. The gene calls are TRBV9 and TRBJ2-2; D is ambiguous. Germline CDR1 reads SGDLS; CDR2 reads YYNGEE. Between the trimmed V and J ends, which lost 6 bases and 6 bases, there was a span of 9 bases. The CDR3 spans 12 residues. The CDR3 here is CASKKDPGELFF. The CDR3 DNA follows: TGTGCCAGCAAAAAGGACCCCGGGGAGCTGTTTTTT.

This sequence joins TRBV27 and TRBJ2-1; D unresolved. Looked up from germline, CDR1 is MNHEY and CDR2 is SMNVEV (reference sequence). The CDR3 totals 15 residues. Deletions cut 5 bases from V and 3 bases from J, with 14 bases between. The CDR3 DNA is TGTGCCAGCAGTCCCCCCGGTACAGACTACAATGAGCAGTTCTTC. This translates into CASSPPGTDYNEQFF.

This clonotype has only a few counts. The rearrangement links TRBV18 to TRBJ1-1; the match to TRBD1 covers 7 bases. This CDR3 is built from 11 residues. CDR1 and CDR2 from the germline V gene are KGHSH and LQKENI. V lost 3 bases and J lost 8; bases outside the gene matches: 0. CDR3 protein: CASSPGQEAFF. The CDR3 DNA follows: TGTGCCAGCTCACCGGGACAGGAAGCTTTCTTT.

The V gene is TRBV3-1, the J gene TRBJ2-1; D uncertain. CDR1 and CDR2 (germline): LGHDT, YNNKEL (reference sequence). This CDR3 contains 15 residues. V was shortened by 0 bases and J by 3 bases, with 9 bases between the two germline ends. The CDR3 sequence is CASSQDFGFYNEQFF. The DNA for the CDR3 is TGTGCCAGCAGCCAAGATTTTGGCTTCTACAATGAGCAGTTCTTC.

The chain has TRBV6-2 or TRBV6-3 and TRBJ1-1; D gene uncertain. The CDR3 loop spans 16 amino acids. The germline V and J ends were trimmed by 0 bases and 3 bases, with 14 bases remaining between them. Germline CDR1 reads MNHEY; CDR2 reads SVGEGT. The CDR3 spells CASSYSIGGSHTEAFF. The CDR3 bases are TGTGCCAGCAGTTACTCGATAGGCGGGAGTCACACTGAAGCTTTCTTT.